These 27 T cell receptor beta chains share one sample of origin, sequenced in a study of cytomegalovirus exposure and HLA in healthy donors. 13 Jbeta primers and 60 Vbeta primers were used for the PCR. Only in-frame clones appear in the TCRdb table, and some are missing; sequencing was by immunoSEQ multiplex PCR. The table records about 180,000 clones, 77% of them present only once. The sequencing sample was made of PBMCs. The receptors shown here come from a man between 18 and 29 years old in good health and CMV-seronegative.

Comments on this clone: Other DNA sequences from this sample encode an identical CDR3 as well. V and J are TRBV9 and TRBJ2-1; TRBD2 matches at 9 bases. The ends lost 4 bases at V and 7 bases at J; junction bases unmatched: 6. The CDR3 spans 14 residues. CDR1 and CDR2 (germline): SGDLS, YYNGEE. The CDR3 protein is CASSSGLASNEQFF. The CDR3 DNA reads TGTGCCAGCAGCTCCGGACTAGCGTCAAATGAGCAGTTCTTC. The full variable domain, with the rest looked up from reference TRBV9 and TRBJ2-1, is DSGVTQTPKHLITATGQRVTLRCSPRSGDLSVYWYQQSLDQGLQFLIQYYNGEERAKGNILERFSAQQFPDLHSELNLSSLELGDSALYFCASSSGLASNEQFFGPGTRLTVL.

The chain employs TRBV27 and TRBJ2-3; D possibly corresponds to TRBD2 (5 bases). CDR3 size: 15 residues. The V and J ends lost 0 bases and 0 bases respectively, with 7 bases between them. Germline-derived CDR1 and CDR2 are MNHEY and SMNVEV (reference sequence). The CDR3 spells CASSLSTGSTDTQYF. CDR3 nucleotides: TGTGCCAGCAGTTTATCAACGGGGAGCACAGATACGCAGTATTTT.

The V call is TRBV30, the J call TRBJ1-5; 11 bases fit TRBD1. The germline gives CDR1 GTSNPN, CDR2 SVGIG (reference sequence). Trimming cost V 2 bases and J 5 bases; bases outside gene matches: 2. The CDR3 loop spans 14 amino acids. For the CDR3, the DNA is TGTGCCTGGAGTAGGGGACAGGGGGATCAGCCCCAGCATTTT. Translating gives CAWSRGQGDQPQHF.

The V gene is TRBV7-4, the J gene TRBJ1-1; no definite D call. The length of the CDR3 is 12 residues. Between the trimmed V and J ends, which lost 1 base and 5 bases, there was a span of 5 bases. In germline, CDR1 is SGHVT, CDR2 SQSDAQ. CDR3 DNA sequence: TGTGCCAGCAGCTTAGGTGAGACTGAAGCTTTCTTT. The encoded protein is CASSLGETEAFF.

The V and J genes are TRBV6-6 and TRBJ2-7; 7 nucleotides line up with TRBD1. Germline V lookup: CDR1 MNHNY, CDR2 SVGAGI (reference sequence). The CDR3 has 12 residues. The junction had 5 bases not matched to a gene; V was cut back by 10 bases and J by 2 bases. Here the CDR3 reads CAIKGQTYEQYF. In DNA form, the CDR3 reads TGTGCCATCAAGGGACAGACCTACGAGCAGTACTTC.

Only a few counts were recorded for this clone. The chain is built from TRBV30 and TRBJ1-4; a weak D match, TRBD1 (6 bases). CDR3 size: 15 residues. Germline values: CDR1 GTSNPN, CDR2 SVGIG (reference sequence). The ends were cut back, 2 bases at V and 7 bases at J, with 17 bases in the middle. The CDR3 nucleotides are TGTGCCTGGAGTTCAAGGCGGGGGCTGGGTGAAAAACTGTTTTTT. This translates into CAWSSRRGLGEKLFF.

This chain uses TRBV2 with TRBJ1-2, with D perhaps TRBD1 (5 bases). Germline CDR1 reads SNHLY; CDR2 reads FYNNEI. Trimming shortened V by 7 bases and J by 4 bases, and 22 bases separated the two germline ends. The CDR3 extends over 16 amino acids. CDR3 sequence (DNA): TGTGCCAGCAAGATGGGCGGTAACGTCCAGGGCTATGGCTACACCTTC. It codes for CASKMGGNVQGYGYTF. Looking up the rest from reference TRBV2 and TRBJ1-2 gives the full variable domain: EPEVTQTPSHQVTQMGQEVILRCVPISNHLYFYWYRQILGQKVEFLVSFYNNEISEKSEIFDDQFSVERPDGSNFTLKIRSTKLEDSAMYFCASKMGGNVQGYGYTFGSGTRLTVV.

V usage is TRBV6-6 and J usage is TRBJ1-6; 7 bases fit TRBD1. This CDR3 is 16 amino acids long. Germline V lookup: CDR1 MNHNY, CDR2 SVGAGI (reference sequence). The V and J ends lost 6 bases and 0 bases, in that order; junction bases with no gene match: 5. CDR3 in DNA: TGTGCCAGCAGACTGGACAGGAGCTCCTATAATTCACCCCTCCACTTT. This codes for CASRLDRSSYNSPLHF.

The chain couples TRBV7-3 to TRBJ2-2; D remains ambiguous. CDR1 is SGHTA and CDR2 is FQGTGA in the germline V gene. V lost 4 bases, J lost 6 bases, and 9 bases lay in between. The CDR3 extends over 13 amino acids. The CDR3 DNA is TGTGCCAGCAGCTCTTACTATCCCGGGGAGCTGTTTTTT. Protein sequence: CASSSYYPGELFF. The variable domain in full, with the rest retrieved from reference TRBV7-3 and TRBJ2-2, is GAGVSQTPSNKVTEKGKYVELRCDPISGHTALYWYRQSLGQGPEFLIYFQGTGAADDSGLPNDRFFAVRPEGSVSTLKIQRTERGDSAVYLCASSSYYPGELFFGEGSRLTVL.

V gene TRBV9 combines with J gene TRBJ2-7; 7 nucleotides line up with TRBD2. The CDR3 sequence is 15 residues long. Germline lookup yields CDR1 SGDLS and CDR2 YYNGEE. Germline trimming cut 0 bases from V and 2 bases from J; bases unmatched to any gene: 5. CDR3 in amino acids: CASSVDWRGTYEQYF. In nucleotides, the CDR3 is TGTGCCAGCAGCGTAGACTGGCGGGGGACCTACGAGCAGTACTTC.

This chain joins TRBV10-3 and TRBJ1-2, with 10 bases matching TRBD1. Germline CDR1 is ENHRY and CDR2 is SYGVKD. V was pared by 11 bases and J by 4 bases, with 4 bases of the junction left unmatched. This CDR3 spans 12 amino acids. The CDR3 bases are TGTGCCGTTGGACAGGGGGGCTATGGCTACACCTTC. Protein product: CAVGQGGYGYTF.

The chain recombines TRBV29-1 with TRBJ2-1, with D maybe TRBD2 (5 bases). Germline values: CDR1 SQVTM, CDR2 ANQGSEA. The CDR3 contains 14 residues. The V and J ends lost 4 bases and 9 bases respectively, with 19 bases between them. CDR3 sequence: CSVARGLESGEQFF. CDR3 coding DNA: TGCAGCGTTGCGAGAGGGCTTGAGTCGGGTGAGCAGTTCTTC.

This clone turned up a few times. The chain combines TRBV7-2 with TRBJ1-2; D unclear. V gave up 6 bases and J gave up 4 bases, with 18 bases separating them. Germline CDR1 is SGHTA and CDR2 is FQGNSA. The CDR3 is made up of 15 amino acids. CDR3 in amino acids: CASSTDGFGGYGYTF. The CDR3 nucleotides are TGTGCCAGCAGTACCGACGGATTCGGAGGCTATGGCTACACCTTC. The whole variable domain, remainder taken from reference TRBV7-2 and TRBJ1-2, is GAGVSQSPSNKVTEKGKDVELRCDPISGHTALYWYRQSLGQGLEFLIYFQGNSAPDKSGLPSDRFSAERTGGSVSTLTIQRTQQEDSAVYLCASSTDGFGGYGYTFGSGTRLTVV.

The table lists this clone with a few counts. The rearrangement uses TRBV4-2 and TRBJ2-4; 11 bases map to TRBD2. The CDR3 is 19 amino acids. In germline, CDR1 is LGHNA, CDR2 YNFKEQ. J lost 3 bases, V lost 0 bases, and 10 bases had no gene match. The CDR3 DNA sequence: TGTGCCAGCAGCCAAGAATGGAGAACTAGCGGGGGAATCAAAAACATTCAGTACTTC. Translated, it gives CASSQEWRTSGGIKNIQYF.

V and J are TRBV2 and TRBJ2-1; 11 bases are a match to TRBD2. CDR1 and CDR2 from the germline V gene are SNHLY and FYNNEI. V was pared by 6 bases and J by 10 bases, with 14 bases of the junction left unmatched. CDR3 size: 16 residues. The CDR3 region is CASRPIPGLAVLEQFF. CDR3 bases: TGTGCCAGCAGGCCGATACCGGGACTAGCGGTTCTAGAGCAGTTCTTC.

This chain links TRBV7-2 with TRBJ1-1; 8 bases line up with TRBD1. Germline V gene data show CDR1 as SGHTA and CDR2 as FQGNSA. Unmatched junction bases numbered 7, after V lost 4 bases and J lost 6 bases. The CDR3 is 14 amino acids. CDR3 sequence: CASSSQQGVPEAFF. The CDR3 DNA reads TGTGCCAGCAGCTCCCAACAGGGGGTCCCTGAAGCTTTCTTT.

The rearrangement uses TRBV30 and TRBJ2-3, with 8 bases that match TRBD1. V lost 1 base to trimming and J lost 5 bases; unmatched junction nucleotides: 5. The V gene's germline CDR1 is GTSNPN and CDR2 SVGIG (reference sequence). The CDR3 covers 14 residues. As DNA, the CDR3 is TGTGCCTGGAGTGACAGGGGGGAGGTAGATACGCAGTATTTT. It codes for CAWSDRGEVDTQYF.

This clone was observed a handful of times. The V and J genes are TRBV5-1 and TRBJ2-1, with D uncertain. Germline-derived CDR1 and CDR2 are SGHRS and YFSETQ. This CDR3 has 13 residues. V was pared by 0 bases and J by 4 bases, with 5 bases between. CDR3 nucleotides: TGCGCCAGCAGCTTGGGAGTTTACAATGAGCAGTTCTTC. Translated, it gives CASSLGVYNEQFF.

The gene calls are TRBV28 and TRBJ2-3; 10 positions match TRBD2. The CDR3 consists of 13 residues. Germline V gene sequence: CDR1 MDHEN, CDR2 SYDVKM. Trimming cost V 11 bases and J 5 bases; bases outside gene matches: 7. Written as DNA, the CDR3 is TGTGCCTCTGAGCGGGAGGGCAGAGATACGCAGTATTTT. Encoded protein: CASEREGRDTQYF.

This chain connects TRBV18 to TRBJ2-3, with TRBD1 identical over 8 bases. Germline-derived CDR1 and CDR2 are KGHSH and LQKENI. V lost 6 bases, J lost 1 base, and 6 bases stayed unmatched. This CDR3 is built from 15 residues. The CDR3 reads CASSPRGPGTDTQYF. The CDR3 DNA sequence: TGTGCCAGCTCCCCCAGGGGGCCCGGCACAGATACGCAGTATTTT.

The rearrangement uses TRBV18 and TRBJ1-1; D remains ambiguous. The germline V gene has CDR1 KGHSH and CDR2 LQKENI. Deletions cut 8 bases from V and 0 bases from J, with 13 bases between. This CDR3 contains 14 residues. This chain's CDR3 is CASAPIHMNTEAFF. The CDR3 DNA follows: TGTGCCAGCGCTCCAATACACATGAACACTGAAGCTTTCTTT.

CDR3 residues: CASSSASGGGLNEQFF. CDR3 nucleotides: TGCGCCAGCAGCTCCGCTAGCGGGGGAGGCCTCAATGAGCAGTTCTTC. The V call is TRBV5-1, the J call TRBJ2-1; 10 nucleotides match TRBD2. Trimming removed 3 bases from V and 6 bases from J; junction bases left unmatched: 9. This CDR3 contains 16 residues. Germline V gives CDR1 SGHRS, CDR2 YFSETQ.

This rearrangement joins TRBV7-9 to TRBJ2-7, with 13 positions matching TRBD2. Germline CDR1 and CDR2: SEHNR and FQNEAQ (reference sequence). This CDR3 contains 14 residues. The V gene end was trimmed by 5 bases and the J gene end by 6 bases; junction bases not matched to a gene: 4. The CDR3 region is CASSRGTSGTEQYF. In DNA form, the CDR3 reads TGTGCCAGCAGCCGTGGGACTAGCGGGACCGAGCAGTACTTC.

This sequence joins TRBV7-3 and TRBJ2-1, with 8 bases aligning to TRBD1. Losses at the gene ends were 5 bases for V and 8 bases for J; bases not matched to a gene: 17. This CDR3 spans 17 amino acids. Per the germline V gene, CDR1 is SGHTA and CDR2 is FQGTGA. CDR3 loop: CASSPWGTTGAKDEQFF. The CDR3 DNA is TGTGCCAGCAGCCCCTGGGGGACGACAGGGGCCAAGGATGAGCAGTTCTTC.

This chain uses TRBV30 with TRBJ1-1, with D possibly matching TRBD1 (5 bases). Trimming took off 7 bases at V and 3 bases at J, with 15 bases between the two ends. This CDR3 contains 13 residues. CDR1 is GTSNPN, CDR2 SVGIG, per germline (reference sequence). The CDR3 DNA is TGTGCCTCCAGGCGGGGGGGGGACACTGAAGCTTTCTTT. This sequence encodes CASRRGGDTEAFF.

The chain recombines TRBV27 with TRBJ2-7, with 9 bases identical to TRBD1. The junction had 8 bases not matched to a gene; V was cut back by 7 bases and J by 4 bases. Germline V gene lookup returns CDR1 MNHEY and CDR2 SMNVEV (reference sequence). The CDR3 has 14 amino acids. The DNA of the CDR3 is TGTGCCAGCAAAAAGGACAGGGGAAGATACGAGCAGTACTTC. It yields the protein CASKKDRGRYEQYF.

The chain has TRBV9 and TRBJ1-3; D may be TRBD1 (6 bases). This CDR3 contains 15 residues. CDR1 SGDLS and CDR2 YYNGEE come from the germline V gene. Trimming took 2 bases from V and 0 from J, leaving 9 bases between them. CDR3 in amino acids: CASSVRGGSGNTIYF. The CDR3 DNA sequence: TGTGCCAGCAGCGTGAGAGGGGGCTCTGGAAACACCATATATTTT.